The 23 T cell receptor beta chains in this list originate from one sample, sequenced in a study of blood T cell repertoires in COVID-19. Using immunoSEQ multiplex PCR, the repertoire was profiled, and TCRdb retains in-frame clones only, with some absent. The table has 250,000 or so clones, approximately 80% seen once. Sequences were obtained from peripheral blood. The receptors were sampled from a man aged 35 to 55 who had recovered from COVID-19.

The table lists this clone with a count of one. The J gene is TRBJ2-3, the V gene TRBV9; 8 nucleotides agree with TRBD2. V lost 0 bases and J lost 0; bases outside the gene matches: 6. Germline loops: CDR1 SGDLS, CDR2 YYNGEE. This CDR3 contains 17 residues. The CDR3, as DNA: TGTGCCAGCAGCGTAGATAGAACTAGCGGTAGCACAGATACGCAGTATTTT. Translation gives CASSVDRTSGSTDTQYF.

The chain carries TRBV9 and TRBJ1-2, with 8 bases fitting TRBD1. The CDR3 consists of 14 residues. V lost 4 bases to trimming and J lost 4 bases; unmatched junction nucleotides: 6. Germline assignment: CDR1 SGDLS and CDR2 YYNGEE. The CDR3 DNA reads as TGTGCCAGCAGCCCGAGACAGGGGACCTATGGCTACACCTTC. Its protein product is CASSPRQGTYGYTF.

The DNA for the CDR3 is TGTGCCAGCAGTGCGGACAGGGCTAGCAATCAGCCCCAGCATTTT. Its translation: CASSADRASNQPQHF. The chain combines TRBV27 with TRBJ1-5; 8 bases align to TRBD1. J gave up 0 bases and V 5 bases, and 3 bases lay outside the gene matches. CDR1 and CDR2 from the germline V gene are MNHEY and SMNVEV (reference sequence). There are 15 residues in the CDR3.

The chain is built from TRBV2 and TRBJ2-5; D unclear. Trimming took off 6 bases at V and 7 bases at J, with 15 bases between the two ends. Germline V gene data show CDR1 as SNHLY and CDR2 as FYNNEI. CDR3 length equals 13 residues. The CDR3 region is CASRSDPPGTQYF. CDR3 nucleotide sequence: TGTGCCAGCAGAAGTGACCCTCCGGGGACCCAGTACTTC.

The chain employs TRBV4-1 and TRBJ2-2, with 9 bases matching TRBD1. Germline V gene data show CDR1 as MGHRA and CDR2 as YSYEKL. The CDR3 has 18 residues. V lost 5 bases and J lost 6; bases outside the gene matches: 16. The CDR3 protein is CASSEYYRPDRGSGELFF. CDR3 coding DNA: TGCGCCAGCAGCGAATATTACCGCCCGGACAGGGGATCCGGGGAGCTGTTTTTT.

This rearrangement joins TRBV14 to TRBJ1-6; D not resolved. This CDR3 contains 13 residues. V was trimmed by 0 bases and J by 10 bases, leaving 7 bases between them. In germline, CDR1 is SGHDN, CDR2 FVKESK. The CDR3 DNA reads as TGTGCCAGCAGCCAAGAGTGGAGGTCACCCCTCCACTTT. This gives the protein CASSQEWRSPLHF.

The chain recombines TRBV27 with TRBJ2-4; 11 bases are shared with TRBD2. V trimming: 5 bases; J trimming: 2 bases; junction bases outside the gene matches: 11. The CDR3 covers 18 residues. Germline assignment: CDR1 MNHEY and CDR2 SMNVEV (reference sequence). The CDR3 DNA sequence: TGTGCCAGCAGTCCCGCGGGGCGACTAGCGGGGCCCAAAAACATTCAGTACTTC. This sequence encodes CASSPAGRLAGPKNIQYF.

This clone appeared a few times. The V call is TRBV9, the J call TRBJ1-5; no clear D gene. CDR1 is SGDLS and CDR2 is YYNGEE in the germline V gene. V was shortened by 0 bases and J by 5 bases, with 9 bases between the two germline ends. The CDR3 is made up of 14 amino acids. The CDR3 loop is CASSVGTGDQPQHF. CDR3 DNA: TGTGCCAGCAGCGTAGGTACTGGAGATCAGCCCCAGCATTTT.

The chain has TRBV18 and TRBJ2-7, with TRBD1 matching over 12 bases. CDR3 length: 16 amino acids. V shed 4 bases and J 6 bases; nucleotides not matched to a gene: 10. Germline assignment: CDR1 KGHSH and CDR2 LQKENI. This CDR3 reads CASSLGTGGSGSEQYF. The CDR3 DNA reads as TGTGCCAGCTCACTCGGGACAGGGGGCTCTGGAAGCGAGCAGTACTTC.

The chain couples TRBV11-2 to TRBJ2-5; D call uncertain. This CDR3 is built from 14 residues. Trimming shortened V by 4 bases and J by 4 bases, and 13 bases separated the two germline ends. CDR1 and CDR2 from the germline V gene are SGHAT and FQNNGV. The CDR3 coding sequence is TGTGCCAGCAGCTCGTCCGGGTTTGGAGAGACCCAGTACTTC. Protein product: CASSSSGFGETQYF. Using reference TRBV11-2 and TRBJ2-5 for the parts outside the CDR3, the full variable domain is EAGVAQSPRYKIIEKRQSVAFWCNPISGHATLYWYQQILGQGPKLLIQFQNNGVVDDSQLPKDRFSAERLKGVDSTLKIQPAKLEDSAVYLCASSSSGFGETQYFGPGTRLLVL.

The V call is TRBV3-1 (or the pseudogene TRBV3-2), the J call TRBJ1-2; D remains ambiguous. The ends were cut back, 0 bases at V and 4 bases at J, with 9 bases in the middle. Germline-derived CDR1 and CDR2 are LGHDT and YNNKEL (reference sequence). The CDR3 spans 14 residues. CDR3 sequence: CASSQDTTGYGYTF. CDR3 nucleotide sequence: TGTGCCAGCAGCCAAGACACAACGGGCTATGGCTACACCTTC.

This chain uses TRBV7-2 with TRBJ2-1; D gene unclear. With 0 bases removed from V and 4 bases from J, the gap between germline ends came to 10 bases. Germline CDR1 is SGHTA and CDR2 is FQGNSA. The CDR3 runs 15 residues. CDR3 residues: CASSLASAEYNEQFF. The CDR3 coding sequence is TGTGCCAGCAGCTTAGCGTCGGCGGAATACAATGAGCAGTTCTTC.

The CDR3 DNA follows: TGTGCCAGCGGGACGACAGGGGTTAATCAGCCCCAGCATTTT. This codes for CASGTTGVNQPQHF. This sequence joins TRBV19 and TRBJ1-5, with 8 bases aligning to TRBD1. In germline, CDR1 is LNHDA, CDR2 SQIVND (reference sequence). This CDR3 is 14 amino acids long. V lost 9 bases to trimming and J lost 4 bases; unmatched junction nucleotides: 8.

The sample holds one count of this clone. The chain combines TRBV10-1 with TRBJ1-5, with D hard to call. Germline CDR1 reads WNHNN; CDR2 reads SYGVQD (reference sequence). This CDR3 is built from 17 residues. The ends were cut back, 1 base at V and 2 bases at J, with 15 bases in the middle. CDR3 sequence: CASSEFNNPRGNQPQHF. CDR3 coding DNA: TGCGCCAGCAGTGAGTTTAATAACCCGAGGGGCAATCAGCCCCAGCATTTT.

V and J are TRBV5-1 and TRBJ1-1; a weak D match, TRBD1 (5 bases). The germline gives CDR1 SGHRS, CDR2 YFSETQ. The germline V and J ends were trimmed by 3 bases and 3 bases, with 12 bases remaining between them. The CDR3 covers 14 residues. The CDR3 is CASSSFRADTEAFF. The CDR3 nucleotides are TGCGCCAGCAGCTCTTTCAGGGCGGACACTGAAGCTTTCTTT.

The chain carries TRBV18 and TRBJ1-1, with D tentatively TRBD1 (6 bases). The CDR3 is 15 residues long. V lost 4 bases and J lost 0, with 12 bases in between. CDR1 is KGHSH and CDR2 is LQKENI in the germline V gene. Here the CDR3 reads CASSLRQDLNTEAFF. The CDR3 coding sequence is TGTGCCAGCTCACTCCGACAGGACCTGAACACTGAAGCTTTCTTT.

The chain employs TRBV6-1 and TRBJ1-2; possibly TRBD1 for D (5 bases). CDR1 and CDR2 (germline): MNHNS, SASEGT. The CDR3 runs 15 residues. V was shortened by 3 bases and J by 8 bases, with 19 bases between the two germline ends. The CDR3 DNA is TGTGCCAGCAGTGATCTTAAGGGGTTTCATCGGGGCTACACCTTC. This codes for CASSDLKGFHRGYTF.

CDR3 in amino acids: CASTSQEDYGYTF. The CDR3 region has the DNA TGTGCCAGCACTTCCCAGGAGGATTATGGCTACACCTTC. V gene TRBV12-3 or TRBV12-4 combines with J gene TRBJ1-2; D is unclear. With 7 bases removed from V and 5 bases from J, the gap between germline ends came to 14 bases. The CDR3 contains 13 residues.

The chain is built from TRBV9 and TRBJ1-5; a possible D gene is TRBD1 (5 bases). Germline V gene lookup returns CDR1 SGDLS and CDR2 YYNGEE. The V end was cut by 7 bases, the J end by 5 bases, with 13 bases between. The CDR3 runs 13 residues. CDR3 coding DNA: TGTGCCAGCGGGGGAGGGAGAGATCAGCCCCAGCATTTT. Translated: CASGGGRDQPQHF.

The genes are TRBV4-3 and TRBJ2-1; D remains ambiguous. CDR1 is LGHNA, CDR2 YSLEER, per germline. This CDR3 region has 14 residues. V was clipped by 0 bases and J by 1 base, with 4 bases between them. The CDR3 protein is CASSQELSYNEQFF. CDR3 DNA: TGCGCCAGCAGCCAAGAATTATCCTACAATGAGCAGTTCTTC.

J is TRBJ2-7 and V is TRBV12-5; D is unclear. The V gene lost 5 bases and the J gene lost 4 bases, with 6 bases spanning the gap. The CDR3 is 11 residues long. CDR1 LGHNT and CDR2 FRNRAP come from the germline V gene. CDR3 bases: TGTGCTAGTGGTACCGGTTACGAGCAGTACTTC. Encoded protein: CASGTGYEQYF.

The chain recombines TRBV10-3 with TRBJ2-1; 7 nucleotides agree with TRBD1. Germline assignment: CDR1 ENHRY and CDR2 SYGVKD. The CDR3 extends over 15 amino acids. The junction had 9 bases not matched to a gene; V was cut back by 6 bases and J by 4 bases. CDR3 residues: CAISAGTVVYNEQFF. The CDR3 DNA is TGTGCCATCAGCGCCGGGACAGTTGTTTACAATGAGCAGTTCTTC.

This chain connects TRBV18 to TRBJ1-3; D may be TRBD1 (5 bases). The CDR3 runs 17 residues. V was trimmed by 3 bases and J by 0 bases, leaving 15 bases between them. Germline V CDR1 and CDR2: KGHSH, LQKENI. CDR3 loop: CASSPRGAAGSGNTIYF. The CDR3 DNA sequence: TGTGCCAGCTCACCGCGCGGGGCAGCTGGCTCTGGAAACACCATATATTTT. The full variable domain, completed using reference TRBV18 and TRBJ1-3, is NAGVMQNPRHLVRRRGQEARLRCSPMKGHSHVYWYRQLPEEGLKFMVYLQKENIIDESGMPKERFSAEFPKEGPSILRIQQVVRGDSAAYFCASSPRGAAGSGNTIYFGEGSWLTVV.